This is a list of T cell receptor beta chains from one sample in a study of blood T cell repertoires in COVID-19. Clones were sequenced by immunoSEQ multiplex PCR, and TCRdb holds only the in-frame ones, with some missing. The sample contains over 110,000 clones, approximately 88% of which appear only once. Source material: peripheral blood. These receptor sequences come from a human donor in a cohort sampled during active COVID-19. The CDR3 runs from the conserved cysteine through the conserved F or W. D genes are given only for firm matches. Expanded clones get a size class; other rows say once, few or many, or leave the size out.

TRBJ2-7 | TRBV23-1 | . | TRBD1 | CASPQPDRAYEQYF | TGCGCCAGCCCACAGCCGGACAGGGCCTACGAGCAGTACTTC
TRBJ1-2 | TRBV3-1/TRBV3-2 | . | TRBD1 | CASSQSDRVGYGYTF | TGTGCCAGCAGCCAAAGCGACAGGGTGGGCTATGGCTACACCTTC
TRBJ2-7 | TRBV2 | . | . | CASSEGQGHEQYF | TGTGCCAGCAGTGAAGGGCAGGGCCACGAGCAGTACTTC
TRBJ1-3 | TRBV6-5 | few | . | CASSYSRLNTIYF | TGTGCCAGCAGTTACTCGAGGCTGAACACCATATATTTT
TRBJ2-5 | TRBV6-1 | . | . | CASSDLGGEEETQYF | TGTGCCAGCAGTGACCTGGGGGGTGAAGAAGAGACCCAGTACTTC
TRBJ1-4 | TRBV21-1 | . | . | CASSNPTGTNEKLFF | TGTGCCAGCAGCAACCCTACAGGTACTAATGAAAAACTGTTTTTT
TRBJ2-7 | TRBV29-1 | . | TRBD1 | CSASGQRYEQYF | TGCAGCGCCTCGGGACAGAGGTACGAGCAGTACTTC
TRBJ2-7 | TRBV9 | . | . | CASSVAGMGLDEQYF | TGTGCCAGCAGCGTCGCTGGGATGGGGCTGGACGAGCAGTACTTC
TRBJ2-5 | TRBV6-5 | . | TRBD1 | CASRGQFQETQYF | TGTGCCAGCCGGGGACAGTTCCAAGAGACCCAGTACTTC
TRBJ2-1 | TRBV5-1 | . | TRBD1 | CASSPPRDRAYNEQFF | TGCGCCAGCAGTCCCCCCCGGGACAGAGCCTACAATGAGCAGTTCTTC
TRBJ2-1 | TRBV9 | few | TRBD2 | CASSVLGLAGVREQFF | TGTGCCAGCAGCGTGTTAGGACTAGCGGGGGTGCGTGAGCAGTTCTTC
TRBJ1-2 | TRBV27 | . | TRBD1 | CASRPKGQTNYGYTF | TGTGCCAGCAGACCAAAGGGACAGACTAACTATGGCTACACCTTC
TRBJ2-7 | TRBV5-1 | . | . | CASSLDTTYEQYF | TGCGCCAGCAGCTTGGACACGACCTACGAGCAGTACTTC
TRBJ2-7 | TRBV6-2/TRBV6-3 | . | TRBD1 | CASSFPGQFYEQYF | TGTGCCAGCAGTTTCCCGGGACAGTTTTACGAGCAGTACTTC
TRBJ1-6 | TRBV5-4 | . | TRBD1 | CASSSDRAFDNSPLHF | TGTGCCAGCAGCTCCGACAGGGCGTTCGATAATTCACCCCTCCACTTT
TRBJ2-1 | TRBV14 | . | TRBD1 | CASSHRTGGTYNEQFF | TGTGCCAGCAGCCACCGGACAGGGGGCACCTACAATGAGCAGTTCTTC
TRBJ2-1 | TRBV3-1/TRBV3-2 | . | TRBD2 | CASSQAGSGVSKREQFF | TGTGCCAGCAGCCAAGCGGGTAGCGGGGTTTCCAAGAGGGAGCAGTTCTTC
TRBJ2-3 | TRBV20-1 | . | . | CSARVIDTQYF | TGCAGTGCTAGAGTAATCGATACGCAGTATTTT
TRBJ2-5 | TRBV18 | . | TRBD1 | CASSPILTGGETQYF | TGTGCCAGCTCACCTATCTTGACAGGGGGAGAGACCCAGTACTTC
TRBJ1-6 | TRBV3-1/TRBV3-2 | . | . | CASSQAVTGNSPLHF | TGTGCCAGCAGCCAAGCGGTTACAGGGAATTCACCCCTCCACTTT
TRBJ1-2 | TRBV18 | . | . | CASSPQRGYTF | TGTGCCAGCTCACCACAGCGAGGCTACACCTTC
TRBJ2-7 | TRBV9 | . | TRBD1 | CASSVGQGHSYEQYF | TGTGCCAGCAGCGTAGGACAGGGGCACTCCTACGAGCAGTACTTC
TRBJ1-1 | TRBV16 | . | TRBD1 | CASSQLTGGTEAFF | TGTGCCAGCAGCCAATTAACAGGGGGGACTGAAGCTTTCTTT
TRBJ2-3 | TRBV9 | . | . | CASSFLGAPTDTQYF | TGTGCCAGCAGCTTCTTAGGAGCCCCCACAGATACGCAGTATTTT
TRBJ2-4 | TRBV9 | once | . | CASSVATGWNIQYF | TGTGCCAGCAGCGTAGCTACAGGGTGGAACATTCAGTACTTC
TRBJ1-2 | TRBV6-5 | . | . | CASSYSPNWGYTF | TGTGCCAGCAGTTACTCCCCTAACTGGGGCTACACCTTC
TRBJ1-5 | TRBV7-8 | . | . | CASSLGEQNQPQHF | TGTGCCAGCAGCCTCGGGGAACAAAATCAGCCCCAGCATTTT
TRBJ1-5 | TRBV7-8 | . | TRBD1 | CASSLNPLGRGPESNQPQHF | TGTGCCAGCAGCTTAAACCCCTTGGGCAGGGGGCCTGAGTCCAATCAGCCCCAGCATTTT
TRBJ2-1 | TRBV3-1/TRBV3-2 | . | TRBD1 | CASSQSQGIEQFF | TGTGCCAGCAGCCAGTCACAGGGGATTGAGCAGTTCTTC
TRBJ2-1 | TRBV7-6 | many | TRBD2 | CASSLIAGFSYNEQFF | TGTGCCAGCAGCTTGATAGCGGGGTTCTCCTACAATGAGCAGTTCTTC
TRBJ2-1 | TRBV27 | . | TRBD2 | CASSPLAGIYNEQFF | TGTGCCAGCAGTCCACTAGCGGGGATATACAATGAGCAGTTCTTC
TRBJ2-5 | TRBV3-1/TRBV3-2 | . | . | CASSQGRAGATQYF | TGTGCCAGCAGCCAAGGAAGGGCGGGGGCGACCCAGTACTTC
TRBJ2-7 | TRBV7-2 | once | . | CASSLEAAYEQYF | TGTGCCAGCAGCTTAGAAGCCGCCTACGAGCAGTACTTC
TRBJ1-1 | TRBV5-1 | . | . | CASSLTSQAGTVEAFF | TGCGCCAGCAGCTTGACCTCCCAGGCGGGGACCGTTGAAGCTTTCTTT
TRBJ1-2 | TRBV6-1 | . | . | CASSEQGSSGYTF | TGTGCCAGCAGTGAACAGGGTAGTAGTGGCTACACCTTC
TRBJ1-3 | TRBV3-1/TRBV3-2 | . | TRBD1 | CASSRQGEGNTIYF | TGTGCCAGCAGCCGACAGGGGGAAGGAAACACCATATATTTT
TRBJ2-3 | TRBV3-1/TRBV3-2 | . | TRBD2 | CASSQDEKRETDTQYF | TGTGCCAGCAGCCAAGACGAAAAGCGGGAAACAGATACGCAGTATTTT
TRBJ2-3 | TRBV7-3 | . | TRBD2 | CASSPGLATDTQYF | TGTGCCAGCAGCCCGGGACTAGCGACAGATACGCAGTATTTT
TRBJ1-2 | TRBV13 | . | TRBD1 | CASSLGTDGYTF | TGTGCCAGCAGCTTGGGGACAGACGGCTACACCTTC
TRBJ1-5 | TRBV7-9 | . | . | CASSYFHQPQHF | TGTGCCAGCAGCTACTTCCATCAGCCCCAGCATTTT
TRBJ2-1 | TRBV11-1 | . | TRBD1 | CASSTRQGSSYNEQFF | TGTGCCAGCAGCACCCGACAGGGGAGCTCCTACAATGAGCAGTTCTTC
TRBJ2-6 | TRBV27 | . | . | CASSFTGANVLTF | TGTGCCAGCAGTTTCACTGGGGCCAACGTCCTGACTTTC
TRBJ2-5 | TRBV6-5 | . | . | CASSPRETQYF | TGTGCCAGCAGTCCCCGAGAGACCCAGTACTTC
TRBJ2-6 | TRBV19 | many | . | CASGLGAGANVLTF | TGTGCCAGTGGCCTTGGAGCCGGGGCCAACGTCCTGACTTTC
TRBJ2-3 | TRBV6-5 | . | TRBD2 | CASSYSSGVSTDTQYF | TGTGCCAGCAGTTACTCTAGCGGGGTTAGCACAGATACGCAGTATTTT
TRBJ1-5 | TRBV19 | . | . | CASREAGLGQPQHF | TGTGCCAGTAGGGAGGCCGGATTAGGGCAGCCCCAGCATTTT